Given below is one T cell receptor beta chain in context. Its target is unknown. Sequenced by immunoSEQ multiplex PCR; TCRdb stores in-frame clones only, minus some. This table has about 2.3 million clones, 92% appearing once. CD4+ cells yielded CD45RA+ naive and CD45RA-negative memory subsets. These data belong to a study of shared clonotypes between healthy human individuals. Study-level information: Each donor's CD4 naive and CD4 memory cells filled three plates apiece, CD8 naive two, and CD8 memory one.

CDR1 is SGHNT, CDR2 YYREEE, per germline (reference sequence). J gave up 4 bases and V 3 bases, and 9 bases lay outside the gene matches. The CDR3 loop spans 15 amino acids. Whole-study results and caveats: Non-shared clonotypes had lower generation probabilities than clonotypes shared by all four sorted-subset donors. The study found roughly 5% of naive CD4 clonotypes shared across four donors.

Sequenced material: naive CD4+ T cells from PBMCs. As to subset: CD45RA+ positively selected. The rearrangement uses TRBV5-4 and TRBJ2-5; 7 bases agree with TRBD1. The TCR was taken from a man aged 18 to 35 in good health. Some clones in this sample may be carry-over from other donors' samples. The CDR3 region is CASSSKTGSRETQYF. The CDR3 region has the DNA TGTGCCAGCAGCTCTAAGACAGGGTCCAGAGAGACCCAGTACTTC.